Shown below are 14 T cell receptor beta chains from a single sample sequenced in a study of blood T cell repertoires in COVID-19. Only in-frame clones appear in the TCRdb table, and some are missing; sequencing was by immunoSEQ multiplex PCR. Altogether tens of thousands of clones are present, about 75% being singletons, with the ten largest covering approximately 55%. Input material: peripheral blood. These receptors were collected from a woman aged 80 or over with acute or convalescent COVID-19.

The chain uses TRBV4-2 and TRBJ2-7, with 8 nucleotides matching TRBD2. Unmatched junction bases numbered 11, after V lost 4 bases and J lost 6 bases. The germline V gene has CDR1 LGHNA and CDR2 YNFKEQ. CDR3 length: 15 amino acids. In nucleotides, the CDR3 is TGTGCCAGCAGCCGGGAGACTAGCGTAGGGTCCGAGCAGTACTTC. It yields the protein CASSRETSVGSEQYF.

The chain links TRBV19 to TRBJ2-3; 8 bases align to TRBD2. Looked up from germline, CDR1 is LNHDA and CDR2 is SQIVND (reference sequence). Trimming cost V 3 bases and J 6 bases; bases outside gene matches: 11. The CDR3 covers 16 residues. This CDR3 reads CASSMGTSGYADTQYF. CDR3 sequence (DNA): TGTGCCAGTAGTATGGGAACTAGCGGATATGCTGATACGCAGTATTTT.

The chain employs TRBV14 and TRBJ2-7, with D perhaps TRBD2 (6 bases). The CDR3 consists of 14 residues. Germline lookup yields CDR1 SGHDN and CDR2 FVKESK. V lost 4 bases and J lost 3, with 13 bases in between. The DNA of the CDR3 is TGTGCCAGCAGCCTTGACCCGCGGGACTACGAGCAGTACTTC. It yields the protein CASSLDPRDYEQYF.

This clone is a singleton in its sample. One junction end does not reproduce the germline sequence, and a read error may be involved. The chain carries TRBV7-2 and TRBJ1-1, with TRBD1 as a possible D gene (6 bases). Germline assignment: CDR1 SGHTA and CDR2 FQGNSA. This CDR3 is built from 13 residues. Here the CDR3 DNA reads TGTGTCAGCAGCTACGGACAGCACACTGAAGCTTTCTTT. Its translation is CVSSYGQHTEAFF.

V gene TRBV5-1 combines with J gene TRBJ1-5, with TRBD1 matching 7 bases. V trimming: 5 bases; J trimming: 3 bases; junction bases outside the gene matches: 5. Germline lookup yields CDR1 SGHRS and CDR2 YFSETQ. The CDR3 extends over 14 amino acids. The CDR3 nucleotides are TGCGCCAGCAGTCCCACAGGGGACAATCAGCCCCAGCATTTT. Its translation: CASSPTGDNQPQHF.

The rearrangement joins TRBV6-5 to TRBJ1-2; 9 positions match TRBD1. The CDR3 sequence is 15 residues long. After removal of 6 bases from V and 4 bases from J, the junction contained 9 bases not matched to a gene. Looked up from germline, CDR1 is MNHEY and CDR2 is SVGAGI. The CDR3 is CASSMTGGITYGYTF. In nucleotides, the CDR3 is TGTGCCAGCAGCATGACAGGGGGAATTACCTATGGCTACACCTTC.

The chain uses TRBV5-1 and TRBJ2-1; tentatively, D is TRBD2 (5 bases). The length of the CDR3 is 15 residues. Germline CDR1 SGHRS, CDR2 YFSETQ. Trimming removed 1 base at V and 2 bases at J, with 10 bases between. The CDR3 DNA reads TGCGCCAGCAGCTTGTCTAGCCAGGCCTACAATGAGCAGTTCTTC. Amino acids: CASSLSSQAYNEQFF.

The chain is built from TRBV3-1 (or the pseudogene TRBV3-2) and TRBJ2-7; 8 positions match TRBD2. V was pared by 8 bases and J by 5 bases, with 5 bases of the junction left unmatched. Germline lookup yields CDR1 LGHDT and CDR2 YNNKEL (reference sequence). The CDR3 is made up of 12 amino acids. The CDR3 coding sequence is TGTGCCAGCGGCGGGAGGAATCACGAGCAGTACTTC. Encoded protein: CASGGRNHEQYF.

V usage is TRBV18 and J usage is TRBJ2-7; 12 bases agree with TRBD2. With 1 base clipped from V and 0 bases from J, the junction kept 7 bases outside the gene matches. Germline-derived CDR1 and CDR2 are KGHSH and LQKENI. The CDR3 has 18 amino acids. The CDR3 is CASSPLPPTSGSSYEQYF. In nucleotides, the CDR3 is TGTGCCAGCTCACCACTCCCCCCGACTAGCGGGAGCTCCTACGAGCAGTACTTC.

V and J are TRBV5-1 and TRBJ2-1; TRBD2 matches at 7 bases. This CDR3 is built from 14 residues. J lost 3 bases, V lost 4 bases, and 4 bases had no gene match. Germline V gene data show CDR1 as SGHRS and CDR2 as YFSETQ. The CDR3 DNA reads TGCGCCAGCAGCGGAGCGGGAAACTACAATGAGCAGTTCTTC. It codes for CASSGAGNYNEQFF.

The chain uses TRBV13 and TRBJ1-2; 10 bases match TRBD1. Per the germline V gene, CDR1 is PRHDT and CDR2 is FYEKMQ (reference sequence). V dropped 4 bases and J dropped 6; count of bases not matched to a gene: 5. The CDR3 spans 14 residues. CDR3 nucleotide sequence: TGTGCCAGCAGCTCGTCCGGGACAGGGGATGGCTACACCTTC. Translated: CASSSSGTGDGYTF.

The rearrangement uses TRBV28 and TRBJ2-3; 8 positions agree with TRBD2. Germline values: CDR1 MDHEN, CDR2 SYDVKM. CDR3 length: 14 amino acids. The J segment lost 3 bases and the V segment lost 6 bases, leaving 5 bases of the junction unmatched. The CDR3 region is CASRPGLETDTQYF. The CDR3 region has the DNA TGTGCCAGCAGACCGGGACTAGAAACAGATACGCAGTATTTT.

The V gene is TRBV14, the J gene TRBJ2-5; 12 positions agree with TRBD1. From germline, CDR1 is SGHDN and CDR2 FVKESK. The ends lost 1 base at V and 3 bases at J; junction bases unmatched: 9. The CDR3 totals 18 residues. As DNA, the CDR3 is TGTGCCAGCAGCCAAGGTCCGGGACAGGGGGCGGGGGAAGAGACCCAGTACTTC. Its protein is CASSQGPGQGAGEETQYF.

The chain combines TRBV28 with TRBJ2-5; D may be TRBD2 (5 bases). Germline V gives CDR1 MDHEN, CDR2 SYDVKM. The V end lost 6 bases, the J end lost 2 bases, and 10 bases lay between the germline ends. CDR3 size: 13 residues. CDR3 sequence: CASRMLAQETQYF. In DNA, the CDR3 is TGTGCCAGCAGGATGCTAGCTCAAGAGACCCAGTACTTC.